These 28 T cell receptor beta chains originate from one sample sequenced in a study of immune evolution from preneoplasia to lung adenocarcinoma. This table comes from immunoSEQ multiplex PCR, and its TCRdb copy is limited to in-frame clones, with some not included. The table has 6,300 or so clones, over 80% seen once. Specimen: FFPE lung adenocarcinoma in situ tissue. The source is an older donor with lung adenocarcinoma.

A single count supports this clone. At one end the junction does not follow the germline gene, possibly because of a read error. The J gene is TRBJ2-7, the V gene TRBV5-4, with D tentatively TRBD1 or TRBD2 (6 bases each). CDR3 length: 14 residues. Per the germline V gene, CDR1 is SGHNT and CDR2 is YYREEE (reference sequence). The CDR3 sequence: CAGSLGGTVDEQYF. The CDR3 bases are TGTGCCGGCAGCTTGGGGGGCACGGTGGACGAGCAGTACTTC.

V and J are TRBV9 and TRBJ2-7; D uncertain. The V end was cut by 0 bases, the J end by 0 bases, with 13 bases between. Per the germline V gene, CDR1 is SGDLS and CDR2 is YYNGEE. The CDR3 length is 16 residues. DNA for the CDR3: TGTGCCAGCAGCGTAGGGGTAGCCTCATCCTCCTACGAGCAGTACTTC. Amino acids: CASSVGVASSSYEQYF.

The chain carries TRBV5-5 and TRBJ1-1; D might be TRBD1 (5 bases). V lost 4 bases to trimming and J lost 1 base, with 14 bases between them. Germline V lookup: CDR1 SGHKS, CDR2 YYEKEE (reference sequence). The CDR3 length is 15 residues. As DNA, the CDR3 is TGTGCCAGCAGCCCGGGAGTGGGGCAGAACACTGAAGCTTTCTTT. It yields the protein CASSPGVGQNTEAFF. Supplemented by reference TRBV5-5 and TRBJ1-1, the full variable domain reads DAGVTQSPTHLIKTRGQQVTLRCSPISGHKSVSWYQQVLGQGPQFIFQYYEKEERGRGNFPDRFSARQFPNYSSELNVNALLLGDSALYLCASSPGVGQNTEAFFGQGTRLTVV.

The CDR3 sequence: CASSLMPSGRGPDTQYF. CDR3 bases: TGTGCCAGCAGCTTAATGCCCAGCGGGAGAGGTCCAGATACGCAGTATTTT. The chain is built from TRBV7-3 and TRBJ2-3; 8 bases line up with TRBD2. Per germline, CDR1 SGHTA and CDR2 FQGTGA. V trimming: 1 base; J trimming: 4 bases; junction bases outside the gene matches: 10. The CDR3 is made up of 17 amino acids.

V is TRBV5-1 and J is TRBJ2-1; 7 bases align to TRBD2. This CDR3 is built from 15 residues. V trimming: 2 bases; J trimming: 5 bases; junction bases outside the gene matches: 7. Per the germline V gene, CDR1 is SGHRS and CDR2 is YFSETQ. The CDR3 DNA sequence: TGCGCCAGCAGCTTAGTACTAGCGAATAACAATGAGCAGTTCTTC. Translating gives CASSLVLANNNEQFF.

The V and J genes are TRBV30 and TRBJ1-2; tentatively, D is TRBD1 (5 bases). The V and J ends lost 1 base and 4 bases respectively, with 13 bases between them. This CDR3 is 14 amino acids long. CDR1 and CDR2 (germline): GTSNPN, SVGIG (reference sequence). CDR3 DNA: TGTGCCTGGAGTGGGGCAGGGTCGGTCTATGGCTACACCTTC. Translated, it gives CAWSGAGSVYGYTF.

The gene calls are TRBV5-6 and TRBJ2-2; a weak D match, TRBD1 (6 bases). The CDR3 is 16 residues long. CDR1 SGHDT and CDR2 YYEEEE come from the germline V gene. The ends were cut back, 0 bases at V and 0 bases at J, with 9 bases in the middle. The CDR3 reads CASSLGPGANTGELFF. For the CDR3, the DNA is TGTGCCAGCAGCTTGGGCCCAGGGGCGAACACCGGGGAGCTGTTTTTT. The whole variable domain, filled in from reference TRBV5-6 and TRBJ2-2, reads DAGVTQSPTHLIKTRGQQVTLRCSPKSGHDTVSWYQQALGQGPQFIFQYYEEEERQRGNFPDRFSGHQFPNYSSELNVNALLLGDSALYLCASSLGPGANTGELFFGEGSRLTVL.

The chain is built from TRBV5-1 and TRBJ2-5; 8 nucleotides align to TRBD2. The junction had 10 bases not matched to a gene; V was cut back by 0 bases and J by 6 bases. Germline V gene data show CDR1 as SGHRS and CDR2 as YFSETQ. This CDR3 contains 16 residues. CDR3 sequence: CASSLASGPFDQTQYF. Written as DNA, the CDR3 is TGCGCCAGCAGCTTGGCTAGCGGGCCCTTTGATCAGACCCAGTACTTC.

J is TRBJ1-3 and V is TRBV5-6, with D uncertain. Germline V gene sequence: CDR1 SGHDT, CDR2 YYEEEE. The CDR3 spans 16 residues. The V end was cut by 3 bases, the J end by 0 bases, with 13 bases between. CDR3 sequence reads: CASSSPLRSSGNTIYF. As DNA, the CDR3 is TGTGCCAGCAGCTCGCCCCTTCGGAGCTCTGGAAACACCATATATTTT.

The chain employs TRBV10-3 and TRBJ2-5; the match to TRBD2 covers 15 bases. The length of the CDR3 is 17 residues. J was trimmed by 2 bases and V by 6 bases; bases with no gene match: 7. The germline V gene encodes CDR1 ENHRY and CDR2 SYGVKD. The DNA for the CDR3 is TGTGCCATCAGCGCGGGACTAGCGGGGGGAGGGCAAGAGACCCAGTACTTC. It translates to CAISAGLAGGGQETQYF.

V and J are TRBV11-3 and TRBJ2-2; D not certain. Per the germline V gene, CDR1 is SGHNT and CDR2 is YENEEA. The CDR3 runs to 13 residues. V was cut by 3 bases and J by 7 bases, with 9 bases left in between. CDR3: CASSFSTRGELFF. In nucleotides, the CDR3 is TGTGCCAGCAGCTTCTCAACTCGCGGGGAGCTGTTTTTT. Filled out from reference TRBV11-3 and TRBJ2-2, the complete variable domain reads EAGVVQSPRYKIIEKKQPVAFWCNPISGHNTLYWYLQNLGQGPELLIRYENEEAVDDSQLPKDRFSAERLKGVDSTLKIQPAELGDSAVYLCASSFSTRGELFFGEGSRLTVL.

J is TRBJ2-5 and V is TRBV27; a weak D match, TRBD1 (5 bases). The V gene lost 6 bases and the J gene lost 5 bases, with 19 bases spanning the gap. This CDR3 spans 15 amino acids. Germline V gene lookup returns CDR1 MNHEY and CDR2 SMNVEV (reference sequence). The CDR3 is CASSSRAQARETQYF. As DNA, the CDR3 is TGTGCCAGCAGCTCACGGGCACAGGCGCGGGAGACCCAGTACTTC.

The chain joins TRBV19 to TRBJ2-7; TRBD1 matches at 8 bases. V lost 6 bases, J lost 4 bases, and 14 bases stayed unmatched. This CDR3 has 16 residues. Per germline, CDR1 LNHDA and CDR2 SQIVND (reference sequence). This CDR3 reads CASSPVKRTGLYEQYF. The CDR3 DNA reads TGTGCCAGTAGCCCGGTGAAAAGGACAGGGCTGTACGAGCAGTACTTC.

The chain joins TRBV11-2 to TRBJ2-2; possibly TRBD2 for D (7 bases). CDR3 length: 16 residues. The V and J ends lost 7 bases and 4 bases respectively, with 19 bases between them. Germline CDR1 is SGHAT and CDR2 is FQNNGV. CDR3 DNA sequence: TGTGCCAGCACCCCAATTGGGGGGGCAGGCACCGGGGAGCTGTTTTTT. It codes for CASTPIGGAGTGELFF.

J is TRBJ2-7 and V is TRBV7-2; no clear D gene. Germline V gives CDR1 SGHTA, CDR2 FQGNSA. The CDR3 extends over 15 amino acids. V shed 4 bases and J shed 3 bases, with 16 bases lying between them. The CDR3 reads CASSYSSLGIYEQYF. The CDR3 coding sequence is TGTGCCAGCAGCTATTCTTCCCTTGGGATCTACGAGCAGTACTTC.

The chain carries TRBV7-6 and TRBJ2-1, with TRBD2 matching 10 bases. Per the germline V gene, CDR1 is SGHVS and CDR2 is FNYEAQ. V shed 5 bases, J shed 7 bases, and the junction held 11 bases outside the gene matches. The CDR3 loop spans 16 amino acids. As DNA, the CDR3 is TGTGCCAGCAGCCTCATAGCGGGAGGCGTTAGTAATGAGCAGTTCTTC. Translating gives CASSLIAGGVSNEQFF.

The chain links TRBV27 to TRBJ2-2; 8 positions agree with TRBD2. This CDR3 has 17 amino acids. Germline V gene data show CDR1 as MNHEY and CDR2 as SMNVEV (reference sequence). The V segment lost 8 bases and the J segment 4 bases; nucleotides outside the gene matches: 15. CDR3 coding DNA: TGTGCCAGCGAAGGGGACTCAAGGCGGGAGGTCACCGGGGAGCTGTTTTTT. Encoded protein: CASEGDSRREVTGELFF.

The chain is built from TRBV19 and TRBJ2-3; the D gene is possibly TRBD2 (5 bases). Looked up from germline, CDR1 is LNHDA and CDR2 is SQIVND (reference sequence). This CDR3 is built from 14 residues. V lost 2 bases to trimming and J lost 1 base, with 7 bases between them. DNA of the CDR3: TGTGCCAGTAGTATAAAAGCGGGCACAGATACGCAGTATTTT. It specifies CASSIKAGTDTQYF.

DNA of the CDR3: TGTGCCAGCAGTTTGAGCGGCAGCTCCTACGAGCAGTACTTC. Translating gives CASSLSGSSYEQYF. The V and J genes are TRBV27 and TRBJ2-7; D might be TRBD2 (5 bases). The CDR3 runs to 14 residues. Trimming took off 3 bases at V and 0 bases at J, with 9 bases between the two ends. CDR1 and CDR2 (germline): MNHEY, SMNVEV (reference sequence).

V gene TRBV19 combines with J gene TRBJ1-1, with 10 positions matching TRBD1. From germline, CDR1 is LNHDA and CDR2 SQIVND (reference sequence). Germline trimming cut 7 bases from V and 7 bases from J; bases unmatched to any gene: 12. The CDR3 length is 15 residues. The CDR3 DNA reads as TGTGCCAGTACCCGACAGGGGGCTGCTCTTTTTGAAGCTTTCTTT. Translation: CASTRQGAALFEAFF. Full variable domain (rest looked up from reference TRBV19 and TRBJ1-1): DGGITQSPKYLFRKEGQNVTLSCEQNLNHDAMYWYRQDPGQGLRLIYYSQIVNDFQKGDIAEGYSVSREKKESFPLTVTSAQKNPTAFYLCASTRQGAALFEAFFGQGTRLTVV.

This sequence joins TRBV19 and TRBJ2-1, with TRBD2 as a possible D gene (5 bases). There are 15 residues in the CDR3. CDR1 LNHDA and CDR2 SQIVND come from the germline V gene (reference sequence). Trimming stripped 5 bases from V and 2 bases from J, with 13 bases between. The CDR3 bases are TGTGCCAGTAGTTTAGGCGGGTTTACCTACAATGAGCAGTTCTTC. As protein: CASSLGGFTYNEQFF.

The chain joins TRBV2 to TRBJ1-2; D not resolved. Trimming removed 9 bases from V and 2 bases from J, with 16 bases in between. The CDR3 loop spans 14 amino acids. Germline CDR1 and CDR2: SNHLY and FYNNEI. The CDR3 protein is CARDRAVDNYGYTF. CDR3 DNA: TGTGCCAGGGACCGGGCCGTCGACAACTATGGCTACACCTTC.

The rearrangement uses TRBV30 and TRBJ2-2, with TRBD2 matching 11 bases. Germline CDR1 is GTSNPN and CDR2 is SVGIG (reference sequence). After removal of 3 bases from V and 0 bases from J, the junction contained 3 bases not matched to a gene. The CDR3 spans 16 residues. The CDR3 reads CAWRLAGAPNTGELFF. DNA for the CDR3: TGTGCCTGGAGACTAGCGGGAGCCCCGAACACCGGGGAGCTGTTTTTT. The full variable domain, rest sourced from reference TRBV30 and TRBJ2-2, is SQTIHQWPATLVQPVGSPLSLECTVEGTSNPNLYWYRQAAGRGLQLLFYSVGIGQISSEVPQNLSASRPQDRQFILSSKKLLLSDSGFYLCAWRLAGAPNTGELFFGEGSRLTVL.

V is TRBV7-9 and J is TRBJ2-3; D is unclear. Trimming took off 5 bases at V and 3 bases at J, with 18 bases between the two ends. The germline gives CDR1 SEHNR, CDR2 FQNEAQ (reference sequence). The CDR3 is 16 residues long. The DNA for the CDR3 is TGTGCCAGCAGCGCTTACAAGGGCCGTAGGACAGATACGCAGTATTTT. It is translated as CASSAYKGRRTDTQYF.

The rearrangement links TRBV2 to TRBJ2-1; D remains ambiguous. The CDR3 runs to 12 residues. Germline lookup yields CDR1 SNHLY and CDR2 FYNNEI. V was trimmed by 5 bases and J by 4 bases, leaving 6 bases between them. This CDR3 reads CASSYTYNEQFF. The DNA of the CDR3 is TGTGCCAGCAGTTACACTTACAATGAGCAGTTCTTC.

V is TRBV11-3 and J is TRBJ2-7; D call uncertain. The CDR3 loop spans 12 amino acids. The germline V gene has CDR1 SGHNT and CDR2 YENEEA. Trimming left V 6 bases short and J 6 bases short, with 12 bases between. The CDR3 sequence: CASRYGSGEQYF. The CDR3 nucleotides read TGTGCCAGCAGGTACGGGTCCGGCGAGCAGTACTTC. The full variable domain, in which reference TRBV11-3 and TRBJ2-7 provide the parts outside the CDR3, is EAGVVQSPRYKIIEKKQPVAFWCNPISGHNTLYWYLQNLGQGPELLIRYENEEAVDDSQLPKDRFSAERLKGVDSTLKIQPAELGDSAVYLCASRYGSGEQYFGPGTRLTVT.

V is TRBV2 and J is TRBJ1-5, with D perhaps matching TRBD1 (5 bases). V lost 8 bases, J lost 3 bases, and 17 bases lay in between. The CDR3 has 15 residues. CDR1 is SNHLY and CDR2 is FYNNEI in the germline V gene. CDR3 amino acids: CASRRGVNANQPQHF. CDR3 bases: TGTGCCAGCCGCAGAGGGGTTAATGCCAATCAGCCCCAGCATTTT.

This clone has a single count. J is TRBJ2-5 and V is TRBV10-3; unclear D gene. The CDR3 is 15 amino acids. Trimming took off 6 bases at V and 1 base at J, with 15 bases between the two ends. CDR1 and CDR2 (germline): ENHRY, SYGVKD. For the CDR3, the DNA is TGTGCCATCAGCCTTTTACCGGGCGCCCAAGAGACCCAGTACTTC. It is translated as CAISLLPGAQETQYF.